This T cell receptor beta chain is from a study of cytomegalovirus exposure and HLA in healthy donors. General study points: A later analysis found first-cohort TCR clusters tended to co-occur in the approximately 110 validation repertoires. The classifier was said to identify cytomegalovirus status with high specificity and sensitivity.

Only in-frame clones appear in the TCRdb table, and some are missing; sequencing was by immunoSEQ multiplex PCR. Of around 110,000 clones detected, around 89% appear once; the ten largest clones hold about 1.8%. Comments on this clone: Its antigen is currently unknown.

V was pared by 5 bases and J by 4 bases, with 15 bases between. This CDR3 is 15 amino acids long. CDR1 and CDR2 (germline): MNHNY, SVGAGI (reference sequence). Sequenced sample: PBMCs. This TCR came from a woman in her late teens or twenties in good health and CMV-seropositive. The genes are TRBV6-6 and TRBJ1-3, with TRBD1 as a possible D gene (6 bases). The CDR3 spells CASSRGSRGGNTIYF. CDR3 bases: TGTGCCAGCAGTAGGGGGTCGCGTGGGGGAAACACCATATATTTT.